This T cell receptor beta chain was obtained from a study of blood T cell repertoires in COVID-19. Only in-frame clones appear in the TCRdb table, and some are missing; sequencing was by immunoSEQ multiplex PCR. The sample carries 150,000 to 190,000 clones, around 74% recorded once. The CDR3 totals 15 residues. Germline lookup yields CDR1 MNHEY and CDR2 SVGAGI. Trimming took 4 bases from V and 6 from J, leaving 18 bases between them. This TCR derives from a woman older than 75 with acute or convalescent COVID-19. The sample consisted of peripheral blood. The chain uses TRBV6-5 and TRBJ1-2; D might be TRBD1 (5 bases). Written as DNA, the CDR3 is TGTGCCAGCAGTTTAACATACTCAGGGAATAATGGCTACACCTTC. Protein sequence: CASSLTYSGNNGYTF.